The T cell receptor beta chain under discussion was sequenced for a study of cytomegalovirus exposure and HLA in healthy donors. It was with 60 Vbeta and 13 Jbeta primers that the PCR ran. Assay: immunoSEQ multiplex PCR; the TCRdb copy retains only in-frame clones and omits some. This sample has about 78,000 clones; 55% to 75% occur once, and the top ten carry about 5.7%. Germline CDR1 and CDR2: KGHSH and LQKENI. Trimming took 6 bases from V and 2 from J; bases not matched to a gene: 9. The CDR3 runs to 15 residues. The source of this sequence is a man aged 25-45 years in good health and CMV-seropositive. The gene calls are TRBV18 and TRBJ2-5; 7 bases are a match to TRBD2. Sequencing was done on a sample of PBMCs. The DNA for the CDR3 is TGTGCCAGCTCGCGGGAGACGCGGAATCAAGAGACCCAGTACTTC. Protein sequence: CASSRETRNQETQYF.